Shown below are 21 T cell receptor beta chains from a single sample sequenced in a study of blood T cells in healthy people across ages. With a J-beta primer mix and a sample-barcoded 5' primer, a second PCR ran roughly 6 to 11 cycles. TCRdb recomputed calls from the 5' RACE reads with MiXCR, one row per CDR3 protein. The data show hundreds of thousands of distinct CDR3 sequences, less than 80% seen once. The sample was blood. These receptor sequences come from a man aged 30-40 years in good health.

V usage is TRBV2 and J usage is TRBJ2-4; D unclear. The J call may be in error: the DNA end matches TRBJ2-5 better. The CDR3 sequence is 13 residues long. CDR1 and CDR2 from the germline V gene are SNHLY and FYNNEI. The DNA for the CDR3 is TGTGCCAGCAGCCCTGTGTGGGGAGAGACCCAGTACTTC. Residues: CASSPVWGETQYF.

This clonotype appeared a few times. The chain carries TRBV20-1 and TRBJ1-2, with TRBD1 identical over 7 bases. From germline, CDR1 is DFQATT and CDR2 SNEGSKA (reference sequence). Germline trimming cut 5 bases from V and 4 bases from J; bases unmatched to any gene: 4. This CDR3 has 12 residues. The CDR3 protein is CSASGGIYGYTF. The CDR3 DNA reads TGCAGTGCTTCAGGGGGTATCTATGGCTACACCTTC.

The chain is built from TRBV7-2 and TRBJ2-3; the D gene is possibly TRBD2 (6 bases). With 2 bases removed from V and 0 bases from J, the gap between germline ends came to 12 bases. This CDR3 has 16 amino acids. Germline V gene sequence: CDR1 SGHTA, CDR2 FQGNSA. The CDR3 here is CASSLPGSYSTDTQYF. Here the CDR3 DNA reads TGTGCCAGCAGCTTACCCGGGAGTTACAGCACAGATACGCAGTATTTT.

The chain is built from TRBV29-1 and TRBJ2-2; TRBD2 aligns across 8 bases. Germline CDR1 reads SQVTM; CDR2 reads ANQGSEA. V trimming: 4 bases; J trimming: 3 bases; junction bases outside the gene matches: 10. CDR3 length: 16 residues. The CDR3 spells CSVVPAGVSHTGELFF. The CDR3 region has the DNA TGCAGCGTTGTCCCAGCGGGGGTCTCTCACACCGGGGAGCTGTTTTTT.

In this sample, this clonotype turned up once. The V gene is TRBV20-1, the J gene TRBJ2-7; maybe TRBD2 (5 bases). CDR1 is DFQATT, CDR2 SNEGSKA, per germline (reference sequence). The CDR3 is 13 amino acids. V lost 6 bases, J lost 2 bases, and 14 bases lay in between. CDR3 DNA: TGCAGTGCCGCGGGCAAGATCACCTACGAGCAGTACTTC. This translates into CSAAGKITYEQYF.

In its sample, this clonotype was seen a few times. The V gene is TRBV27, the J gene TRBJ2-1; 7 nucleotides line up with TRBD2. This CDR3 spans 16 amino acids. Germline V lookup: CDR1 MNHEY, CDR2 SMNVEV (reference sequence). V trimming: 0 bases; J trimming: 8 bases; junction bases outside the gene matches: 10. DNA of the CDR3: TGTGCCAGCAGTTTATCGGGAGGGGCCCTTGTCCATGAGCAGTTCTTC. Protein product: CASSLSGGALVHEQFF.

The gene calls are TRBV20-1 and TRBJ2-5; 15 nucleotides match TRBD2. The J call may not be correct, given that the DNA end is closer to TRBJ2-7. Germline-derived CDR1 and CDR2 are DFQATT and SNEGSKA (reference sequence). This CDR3 has 14 amino acids. The CDR3 nucleotides read TGCAGTGCAGGGACTAGCGGGGGGACCTACGAGCAGTACTTC. Translated, it gives CSAGTSGGTYEQYF.

Only a few counts were recorded for this clonotype. CDR3 bases: TGCAGTGCTCCGACTAGCGGGGCGGAGACCCAGTACTTC. Its translation is CSAPTSGAETQYF. J is TRBJ2-5 and V is TRBV20-1; 11 bases align to TRBD2. Germline values: CDR1 DFQATT, CDR2 SNEGSKA (reference sequence). V shed 5 bases and J 5 bases; nucleotides not matched to a gene: 4. This CDR3 spans 13 amino acids.

There are a few counts of this clonotype. This rearrangement joins TRBV7-3 to TRBJ2-3; the D gene is possibly TRBD2 (6 bases). This CDR3 spans 15 amino acids. V dropped 6 bases and J dropped 3 bases, with 16 bases sitting between them. Germline CDR1 and CDR2: SGHTA and FQGTGA. The CDR3 sequence: CASRRGNQPTDTQYF. DNA for the CDR3: TGTGCCAGCAGACGCGGGAACCAACCTACAGATACGCAGTATTTT.

The chain employs TRBV2 and TRBJ2-3; a weak D match, TRBD1 (6 bases). Trimming left V 8 bases short and J 9 bases short, with 9 bases between. CDR3 length: 10 residues. Germline loops: CDR1 SNHLY, CDR2 FYNNEI. The CDR3 coding sequence is TGTGCCAGCGGGACACCAACGCAGTATTTT. Residues: CASGTPTQYF.

This CDR3 is CASSQRVGGFETQYF. The CDR3 DNA sequence: TGTGCCAGCAGCCAGCGGGTTGGGGGATTCGAGACCCAGTACTTC. The J gene is TRBJ2-5, the V gene TRBV7-3; D is perhaps TRBD2 (6 bases). Trimming took 5 bases from V and 5 from J, leaving 18 bases between them. This CDR3 has 15 amino acids. The germline gives CDR1 SGHTA, CDR2 FQGTGA.

The V gene is TRBV7-3, the J gene TRBJ2-1; a possible D gene is TRBD1 (5 bases). Germline V gives CDR1 SGHTA, CDR2 FQGTGA. With 1 base removed from V and 6 bases from J, the gap between germline ends came to 22 bases. The CDR3 loop spans 18 amino acids. CDR3 bases: TGTGCCAGCAGCTTAAAGTTTAGGGGCATTAGGACCCGCAATGAGCAGTTCTTC. Its translation: CASSLKFRGIRTRNEQFF.

Here the CDR3 reads CSVGGYSNQPQHF. The CDR3 DNA sequence: TGCAGCGTTGGAGGATATAGCAATCAGCCCCAGCATTTT. This chain connects TRBV29-1 to TRBJ1-5; D gene ambiguous. The CDR3 spans 13 residues. Between the trimmed V and J ends, which lost 4 bases and 0 bases, there was a span of 7 bases. Germline values: CDR1 SQVTM, CDR2 ANQGSEA.

This chain connects TRBV10-2 to TRBJ1-5; weak D call: TRBD1 (5 bases). This CDR3 contains 15 residues. Looked up from germline, CDR1 is WSHSY and CDR2 is SAAADI. Trimming removed 2 bases from V and 0 bases from J, with 8 bases in between. The CDR3 DNA sequence: TGCGCCAGCAGTGAGGGCAGGGTTAGCAATCAGCCCCAGCATTTT. Its translation is CASSEGRVSNQPQHF.

The rearrangement uses TRBV7-6 and TRBJ2-7; D is unresolved. The germline gives CDR1 SGHVS, CDR2 FNYEAQ. V was clipped by 5 bases and J by 3 bases, with 11 bases between them. CDR3 length: 13 residues. CDR3 DNA sequence: TGTGCCAGCAGCCACTTAAACAGCTACGAGCAGTACTTC. The encoded protein is CASSHLNSYEQYF.

The chain is built from TRBV2 and TRBJ2-3; TRBD2 might be the D (6 bases). Trimming left V 0 bases short and J 10 bases short, with 8 bases between. Germline loops: CDR1 SNHLY, CDR2 FYNNEI. The CDR3 is 12 amino acids. The CDR3 sequence is CASSEARGAQYF. The CDR3 DNA sequence: TGTGCCAGCAGTGAAGCGCGCGGGGCGCAGTATTTT. The full variable domain, its missing parts supplied by reference TRBV2 and TRBJ2-3, is EPEVTQTPSHQVTQMGQEVILRCVPISNHLYFYWYRQILGQKVEFLVSFYNNEISEKSEIFDDQFSVERPDGSNFTLKIRSTKLEDSAMYFCASSEARGAQYFGPGTRLTVL.

This chain joins TRBV27 and TRBJ2-3, with 11 bases lining up with TRBD1. The CDR3 extends over 16 amino acids. CDR1 is MNHEY and CDR2 is SMNVEV in the germline V gene (reference sequence). V lost 4 bases, J lost 5 bases, and 8 bases stayed unmatched. Here the CDR3 DNA reads TGTGCCAGCAGTTCTCCTTGGACAGGGGGCGTAGATACGCAGTATTTT. Translation gives CASSSPWTGGVDTQYF.

This clonotype was observed a single time. This sequence joins TRBV12-3 or TRBV12-4 and TRBJ2-1, with TRBD1 matching 10 bases. The CDR3 covers 16 residues. V shed 6 bases, J shed 7 bases, and the junction held 12 bases outside the gene matches. The CDR3 region is CASSAPGTGVRNEQFF. As DNA, the CDR3 is TGTGCCAGCAGCGCCCCGGGGACAGGGGTCCGGAATGAGCAGTTCTTC.

V and J are TRBV5-1 and TRBJ2-3; tentatively, D is TRBD1 or TRBD2 (5 bases each). Germline CDR1 and CDR2: SGHRS and YFSETQ. The ends were cut back, 0 bases at V and 7 bases at J, with 12 bases in the middle. The CDR3 loop spans 14 amino acids. The CDR3 sequence: CASSLAPGRNTQYF. DNA for the CDR3: TGCGCCAGCAGCTTGGCCCCAGGGAGAAATACGCAGTATTTT. Variable domain in full (rest from reference TRBV5-1 and TRBJ2-3): KAGVTQTPRYLIKTRGQQVTLSCSPISGHRSVSWYQQTPGQGLQFLFEYFSETQRNKGNFPGRFSGRQFSNSRSEMNVSTLELGDSALYLCASSLAPGRNTQYFGPGTRLTVL.

The chain joins TRBV6-6 to TRBJ2-7, with a weak D call TRBD1 (5 bases). The V end was cut by 8 bases, the J end by 4 bases, with 15 bases between. This CDR3 is 13 amino acids long. From germline, CDR1 is MNHNY and CDR2 SVGAGI (reference sequence). CDR3: CASCVQVLYEQYF. CDR3 bases: TGTGCCAGCTGTGTACAGGTCCTTTACGAGCAGTACTTC.

The gene calls are TRBV6-6 and TRBJ2-1; 11 nucleotides match TRBD2. Germline V gene data show CDR1 as MNHNY and CDR2 as SVGAGI (reference sequence). Trimming cost V 4 bases and J 6 bases; bases outside gene matches: 5. The CDR3 length is 15 residues. The CDR3 protein is CASSFGTSGPNEQFF. The CDR3 DNA reads as TGTGCCAGCAGTTTTGGGACTAGCGGCCCCAATGAGCAGTTCTTC.